One sample yielded the 19 T cell receptor beta chains listed below, sequenced in a study of T-cell reconstitution after alpha-beta-depleted transplantation in children. Unique molecular identifiers were incorporated into the prepared TCRbeta library. TCRdb independently ran MiXCR on the PCR reads; one entry per CDR3 protein. Of almost 500,000 distinct CDR3 sequences listed, over 9.5% are singletons. Sequencing was performed on PBMCs, taken before TCRalphabeta/CD19-depleted stem cell transplant. The receptors stem from a child aged 2 to 9 with inherited bone marrow failure, due to receive a stem cell transplant.

This chain connects TRBV11-2 to TRBJ1-2, with 7 positions matching TRBD1. J lost 4 bases, V lost 5 bases, and 4 bases had no gene match. Germline values: CDR1 SGHAT, CDR2 FQNNGV. The CDR3 length is 13 residues. CDR3 sequence: CASSHGTAYGYTF. The CDR3 DNA sequence: TGTGCCAGCAGCCACGGGACAGCCTATGGCTACACCTTC.

This clonotype was seen many times. This chain links TRBV5-1 with TRBJ2-3; 11 bases line up with TRBD2. Unmatched junction bases numbered 11, after V lost 5 bases and J lost 6 bases. The CDR3 is 16 residues long. Germline CDR1 is SGHRS and CDR2 is YFSETQ. The CDR3 region has the DNA TGCGCCAGCAGTTTTGGGACTAGCGGCCTTTGGGATACGCAGTATTTT. Amino acid sequence: CASSFGTSGLWDTQYF.

This clonotype has a count of ten or more. The CDR3 loop reads CASSLLGQNTGELFF. The CDR3 DNA reads TGTGCCAGCAGCTTATTAGGGCAGAACACCGGGGAGCTGTTTTTT. The J gene is TRBJ2-2, the V gene TRBV7-2; D is uncertain. CDR1 and CDR2 (germline): SGHTA, FQGNSA. This CDR3 comprises 15 residues. V dropped 2 bases and J dropped 1 base, with 8 bases sitting between them.

The gene calls are TRBV9 and TRBJ1-1; D call uncertain. The CDR3 spans 12 residues. Between the trimmed V and J ends, which lost 4 bases and 7 bases, there was a span of 11 bases. Germline CDR1 is SGDLS and CDR2 is YYNGEE. The CDR3 sequence: CASSPRAGEAFF. The CDR3 coding sequence is TGTGCCAGCAGCCCCCGAGCTGGTGAAGCTTTCTTT.

This clonotype was detected ten times or more. The genes are TRBV20-1 and TRBJ2-4; no reliable D call. The length of the CDR3 is 11 residues. Germline V gives CDR1 DFQATT, CDR2 SNEGSKA (reference sequence). The germline V and J ends were trimmed by 5 bases and 7 bases, with 9 bases remaining between them. The CDR3 region has the DNA TGCAGTGCTTTGTTTGTGAACATTCAGTACTTC. Its translation: CSALFVNIQYF.

Ten or more counts support this clonotype. The chain joins TRBV25-1 to TRBJ2-1, with a weak D call TRBD1 (5 bases). This CDR3 has 15 residues. CDR1 is MGHDK, CDR2 SYGVNS, per germline. V gave up 4 bases and J gave up 0 bases, with 10 bases separating them. The CDR3 protein is CASSGLGASYNEQFF. DNA of the CDR3: TGTGCCAGCAGTGGTTTAGGGGCCTCCTACAATGAGCAGTTCTTC.

This clonotype was seen ten or more times. The rearrangement joins TRBV6-1 to TRBJ2-1; D is undetermined. Germline V gene data show CDR1 as MNHNS and CDR2 as SASEGT. The CDR3 is 12 amino acids. V was clipped by 5 bases and J by 8 bases, with 10 bases between them. CDR3 in DNA: TGTGCCAGCAGTAAAAGGGCGGATGAGCAGTTCTTC. Translating gives CASSKRADEQFF.

The chain links TRBV28 to TRBJ2-2; D is possibly TRBD1 or TRBD2 (6 bases each). V dropped 3 bases and J dropped 9 bases, with 14 bases sitting between them. This CDR3 contains 14 residues. The V gene's germline CDR1 is MDHEN and CDR2 SYDVKM. The DNA of the CDR3 is TGTGCCAGCAGTTTGGCGCAGGGGAGGTGGGAGCTGTTTTTT. Translating gives CASSLAQGRWELFF.

This clonotype showed up many times. The gene calls are TRBV10-3 and TRBJ1-5; 9 bases match TRBD1. The CDR3 is 14 amino acids. The trim removed 5 bases at V and 5 bases at J, leaving 4 bases unmatched. The germline V gene has CDR1 ENHRY and CDR2 SYGVKD. The CDR3 DNA sequence: TGTGCCATCAGTACCGGGACAGGGTATCAGCCCCAGCATTTT. Residues: CAISTGTGYQPQHF.

This clonotype was seen repeatedly, ten times or more. The chain carries TRBV6-2 or TRBV6-3 and TRBJ2-7; 8 bases map to TRBD2. This CDR3 has 15 residues. V shed 2 bases, J shed 3 bases, and the junction held 6 bases outside the gene matches. Germline CDR1 reads MNHEY; CDR2 reads SVGEGT. CDR3 bases: TGTGCCAGCAGTTACGGAGGGACTAGGAGCTACGAGCAGTACTTC. Translation gives CASSYGGTRSYEQYF.

This clonotype was counted ten times or more. This chain connects TRBV12-3 or TRBV12-4 to TRBJ2-3; 10 nucleotides line up with TRBD2. The CDR3 runs to 18 residues. V shed 4 bases, J shed 4 bases, and the junction held 14 bases outside the gene matches. The CDR3 sequence is CASSSNPGLALRADTQYF. The CDR3 DNA reads as TGTGCCAGCAGTTCCAACCCGGGACTAGCGCTACGAGCAGATACGCAGTATTTT.

In this sample, this clonotype turned up many times. The J gene is TRBJ1-6, the V gene TRBV12-3 or TRBV12-4, with D unclear. V lost 7 bases and J 9 bases, leaving 10 bases between the germline ends. The CDR3 runs to 12 residues. The CDR3 spells CASNTASSPLHF. CDR3 nucleotides: TGTGCCAGCAATACAGCGAGTTCACCCCTCCACTTT.

This clonotype was detected many times. The chain couples TRBV3-1 to TRBJ2-4; no firm D call. Germline V gene lookup returns CDR1 LGHDT and CDR2 YNNKEL (reference sequence). The CDR3 consists of 13 residues. Trimming took off 8 bases at V and 1 base at J, with 9 bases between the two ends. This CDR3 reads CASEPAAKNIQYF. DNA for the CDR3: TGTGCCAGCGAGCCAGCGGCCAAAAACATTCAGTACTTC.

The chain carries TRBV19 and TRBJ1-2, with no clear D. Per the germline V gene, CDR1 is LNHDA and CDR2 is SQIVND (reference sequence). V was trimmed by 1 base and J by 3 bases, leaving 9 bases between them. This CDR3 contains 14 residues. DNA for the CDR3: TGTGCCAGTAGTATAGGAGGGCAGTACTATGGCTACACCTTC. This gives the protein CASSIGGQYYGYTF.

This sequence joins TRBV27 and TRBJ2-7; D might be TRBD2 (5 bases). The V end was cut by 5 bases, the J end by 1 base, with 21 bases between. The CDR3 contains 17 residues. Germline CDR1 reads MNHEY; CDR2 reads SMNVEV (reference sequence). As DNA, the CDR3 is TGTGCCAGCAGTGAACACCTAGAGGGATGGAGGTCCTACGAGCAGTACTTC. Translation: CASSEHLEGWRSYEQYF.

Many counts were recorded for this clonotype. The chain joins TRBV7-2 to TRBJ2-7, with TRBD2 identical over 9 bases. J gave up 5 bases and V 9 bases, and 14 bases lay outside the gene matches. The CDR3 has 15 amino acids. Germline loops: CDR1 SGHTA, CDR2 FQGNSA. CDR3 sequence reads: CASQLAGGPQNEQYF. The CDR3 DNA reads as TGTGCCAGTCAGCTGGCGGGAGGGCCTCAGAACGAGCAGTACTTC.

This clonotype was recorded at least ten times. The V call is TRBV29-1, the J call TRBJ2-3; a possible D gene is TRBD1 (5 bases). There are 13 residues in the CDR3. Deletions cut 4 bases from V and 1 base from J, with 9 bases between. Germline CDR1 is SQVTM and CDR2 is ANQGSEA. The CDR3 sequence is CSVAARGTDTQYF. Here the CDR3 DNA reads TGCAGCGTTGCCGCCAGGGGCACAGATACGCAGTATTTT.

This clonotype was counted at least ten times. The chain uses TRBV20-1 and TRBJ2-3, with D perhaps TRBD1 (6 bases). This CDR3 has 14 residues. Trimming removed 2 bases at V and 2 bases at J, with 11 bases between. Germline V CDR1 and CDR2: DFQATT, SNEGSKA (reference sequence). The chain's CDR3 is CSARWMGATDTQYF. As DNA, the CDR3 is TGCAGTGCTAGATGGATGGGGGCCACAGATACGCAGTATTTT.

The table lists this clonotype with many counts. The J gene is TRBJ2-1, the V gene TRBV7-9; no definite D call. The length of the CDR3 is 14 residues. Germline CDR1 and CDR2: SEHNR and FQNEAQ (reference sequence). The V and J ends lost 1 base and 4 bases respectively, with 8 bases between them. CDR3 bases: TGTGCCAGCAGCTTAGACGTCAATTACAATGAGCAGTTCTTC. This encodes CASSLDVNYNEQFF. The variable domain in full, completed from reference TRBV7-9 and TRBJ2-1, reads DTGVSQNPRHKITKRGQNVTFRCDPISEHNRLYWYRQTLGQGPEFLTYFQNEAQLEKSRLLSDRFSAERPKGSFSTLEIQRTEQGDSAMYLCASSLDVNYNEQFFGPGTRLTVL.